Listed below are T cell receptor beta chains from one sample, sequenced in a study of T cells after yellow fever vaccination. TCRdb analysed the 5' RACE reads with MiXCR anew, one entry per CDR3 protein. The sample shows 400,000 or so distinct CDR3 sequences, 11% of them seen only once. This specimen was PBMCs, taken on the day of the first yellow fever vaccination. These receptors were collected from a man aged 18-30 years who received the YFV17D yellow fever vaccine. Each CDR3 is given with its conserved first and last residue. Each record gives: clone size, J gene, D gene, V gene, CDR3 protein. The D gene is left open where the match is weak. For some rows the clone size is stated as once, few or many, or as a class when expanded; others skip it.

size: many
J: TRBJ2-1
D: NA
V: TRBV5-6
CDR3: CASSQKTVSNEQFF

size: few
J: TRBJ1-1
D: TRBD1
V: TRBV20-1
CDR3: CSARDPRGLEAFF

size: NA
J: TRBJ2-3
D: NA
V: TRBV5-6
CDR3: CAISPGPAGTDTQYF

size: NA
J: TRBJ2-3
D: NA
V: TRBV29-1
CDR3: CSVDVRAGGTDTQYF

size: NA
J: TRBJ2-1
D: NA
V: TRBV4-3
CDR3: CASSPTQMDEQFF

size: NA
J: TRBJ1-1
D: NA
V: TRBV6-5
CDR3: CASSYSGVGNTEAFF

size: few
J: TRBJ1-3
D: NA
V: TRBV4-3
CDR3: CASSQASTLDRHSGNTIYF

size: NA
J: TRBJ2-3
D: NA
V: TRBV29-1
CDR3: CSVEGVIGTRGDDTQYF

size: NA
J: TRBJ1-2
D: TRBD1
V: TRBV5-5
CDR3: CASSFYRGSYGYTF

size: NA
J: TRBJ2-1
D: TRBD1
V: TRBV28
CDR3: CASTPGQLYNEQFF

size: NA
J: TRBJ2-5
D: NA
V: TRBV15
CDR3: CATSSEETQYF

size: few
J: TRBJ2-3
D: TRBD2
V: TRBV4-1
CDR3: CASSQGAGATDTQYF

size: NA
J: TRBJ2-1
D: NA
V: TRBV4-2
CDR3: CASSQAAGNEQFF

size: few
J: TRBJ1-2
D: TRBD1
V: TRBV6-1
CDR3: CASFLQGALGYTF

size: NA
J: TRBJ2-3
D: NA
V: TRBV6-1
CDR3: CASSSLLLRGRRGTQYF

size: many
J: TRBJ2-1
D: TRBD2
V: TRBV7-2
CDR3: CASSPGLAGNNEQFF

size: NA
J: TRBJ2-6
D: NA
V: TRBV20-1
CDR3: CSARSSSLTSGANVLTF

size: NA
J: TRBJ1-2
D: NA
V: TRBV6-5
CDR3: CASSFSDLTVWYGYTF

size: few
J: TRBJ2-1
D: NA
V: TRBV20-1
CDR3: CSAPLNGRREQFF

size: NA
J: TRBJ2-1
D: TRBD1
V: TRBV4-1
CDR3: CASSHSTGNSYNEQFF

size: NA
J: TRBJ1-1
D: NA
V: TRBV7-2
CDR3: CASSLRVQNTEAFF

size: NA
J: TRBJ1-4
D: NA
V: TRBV4-1
CDR3: CASSQQPGEKLFF

size: NA
J: TRBJ2-5
D: TRBD1
V: TRBV12-3/TRBV12-4
CDR3: CASNIRDRGEGETQYF

size: few
J: TRBJ1-5
D: NA
V: TRBV20-1
CDR3: CSAIRALNQPQHF

size: NA
J: TRBJ2-3
D: NA
V: TRBV7-9
CDR3: CASSFRAENTDTQYF

size: NA
J: TRBJ2-7
D: NA
V: TRBV6-5
CDR3: CASSWGTSYEQYF

size: few
J: TRBJ2-2
D: NA
V: TRBV18
CDR3: CASSPMAGGELFF

size: NA
J: TRBJ2-3
D: NA
V: TRBV29-1
CDR3: CSVFWSTDTQYF

size: NA
J: TRBJ2-5
D: NA
V: TRBV5-1
CDR3: CASSLGTQQQETQYF

size: few
J: TRBJ1-2
D: TRBD1
V: TRBV6-2/TRBV6-3
CDR3: CASSRDRGLYGYTF

size: NA
J: TRBJ2-7
D: TRBD1
V: TRBV29-1
CDR3: CSVPGTGFFPYEQYF

size: many
J: TRBJ1-2
D: TRBD1
V: TRBV18
CDR3: CASSPIDRGANYGYTF

size: NA
J: TRBJ2-2
D: NA
V: TRBV5-1
CDR3: CASSLEAGMNTGELFF

size: NA
J: TRBJ1-2
D: NA
V: TRBV11-2
CDR3: CASSHFDNYGYTF

size: NA
J: TRBJ1-1
D: NA
V: TRBV7-2
CDR3: CASSLLGLGEAFF

size: few
J: TRBJ1-2
D: NA
V: TRBV7-2
CDR3: CASSLQVTSLYGYTF